This T cell receptor (beta chain) is from a study of blood T cell repertoires in COVID-19. Study as a whole: From the United States, Italy and Spain came samples of acute and convalescent COVID-19. PBMCs, B-cell-depleted T cells, or T cells were the source of the cDNA or gDNA that made up the material.

With V trimmed by 2 bases and J by 4 bases, 10 bases remained unmatched. The CDR3 runs 16 residues. Germline CDR1 and CDR2: MNHEY and SVGAGI. As handled by the study authors: Nucleated cell counts were estimated from reference gene primer amplification. Repertoires were generated with immunoSEQ multiplex PCR, while TCRdb's copy carries only in-frame clones and drops some. V and J calls and clone size are as listed in that table; D and trimming were resolved from the DNA. The table shows hundreds of thousands of clones, with around four fifths occurring only once. What was sequenced was peripheral blood. This chain links TRBV6-5 with TRBJ1-2, with 7 bases identical to TRBD1. The receptor comes from a woman aged 50 to 60 who had recovered from COVID-19. The CDR3 DNA follows: TGTGCCAGCAGTTACATTTCTAGGGGGCGGAGCTATGGCTACACCTTC. Its translation is CASSYISRGRSYGYTF.